The sequence of this TCR beta chain was determined in a study of PD-1 blockade in classical Hodgkin lymphoma (dated by TCRdb to about 2020). General notes on the study: Nivolumab dosing was 3 mg/kg intravenously every 2 weeks, continuing until either disease progression or unacceptable toxicity. The study used TCR beta sequencing and CyTOF to define a peripheral blood immune signature of response to PD-1 blockade in classical Hodgkin lymphoma. The research as a whole found: Among trial patients, those achieving complete response had baseline diversity similar to that of newly diagnosed patients, while diversity was significantly lower in partial responders and progressors. Baseline TCR diversity was reported to be lower in newly diagnosed patients than in healthy donors, and even lower in relapsed/refractory patients. The study was limited to a single clinical trial cohort, and causes of repertoire differences, possibly disease activity or prior therapy, remained undefined. Diversity was lower in patients who began nivolumab less than 1 year after ASCT, so these patients were left out of later analyses to avoid confounding by immune reconstitution. By C4D1, a significant rise was seen in CD4+ TCR diversity but not in CD8+ TCR diversity (p=0.0027 vs p=0.16), and the rise was most apparent among complete responders (p=0.02).

Genomic DNA was isolated using the Qiagen DNeasy kit from unsorted PBMCs as well as from negatively selected CD4+ and CD8+ fractions. Using primers that anneal to V and J segments, immunoSEQ multiplex PCR amplified the TCR beta CDR3 regions. A synthetic immune receptor repertoire was used to minimize amplification bias, and remaining bias was computationally removed after sequencing. In the original analysis: Custom Python scripts were used to quantify repertoire diversity as the Shannon entropy index. Unsorted, CD4+ and CD8+ repertoires were analyzed separately, except in combined analyses where CD4+ and CD8+ sequences were merged in silico. Clonal expansion was defined as a frequency increase of at least 2-fold after treatment compared with C1D1, and clones undetected at baseline were assigned a pseudocount of 0.5. Clones with 0 or 1 copy at C1D1 were classified as singleton clones, and clones with 2 or more copies were classified as non-singleton clones. Clones expanded in unsorted samples were labelled as CD4+, CD8+ or unknown by matching protein sequences in sorted samples from the same patient. Diversity changes from C1D1 to C4D1 were tested in paired samples using Wilcoxon tests. TCRdb re-hosts the immuneACCESS table, in-frame sequences only. Its copies lack some clones; in the studies checked, an unresolved V gene accounts for under half of them, and the cause for the rest is not known. That table is the source of V, J and clone size, and D and trimming were worked out from the DNA. The sample includes more than 25,000 clones, with 75% to 90% observed a single time. The ten largest clones represent just under 2.5% of the sample.

The CDR3 runs 15 residues from the cysteine to the phenylalanine. The CDR3 DNA has 45 bases and is translated from base 1. The CDR1 and CDR2 encoded by the germline V gene are LGHNA and YNFKEQ. The junction shows trimming of 2 bases on V and 5 bases on J, plus 15 bases between the germline ends. Explained via the paper, the time point label denotes: cycle 4 day 1 (C4D1), after 6 weeks of nivolumab. All trial patients had relapsed after autologous stem cell transplantation, with cohorts A, B and C differing in prior brentuximab vedotin exposure. Magnetic negative selection with a Miltenyi CD4+ T cell isolation kit was used to purify CD4+ T cells from thawed PBMCs. The trial cohort was composed of 56 patients with relapsed/refractory classical Hodgkin lymphoma, for whom complete response, partial response or progressive disease was recorded as best overall response. Trial patients were treated with single-agent nivolumab in the multi-cohort phase II CheckMate 205 trial. An independent review committee assessed best overall response by applying the 2007 International Working Group response criteria. PBMCs from the trial were collected at three points: immediately before nivolumab initiation (C1D1), and during therapy at cycle 2 day 1 and cycle 4 day 1. After peripheral blood was drawn into 8 mL Vacutainer Cell Preparation Tubes, PBMCs were isolated by centrifugation and then cryopreserved. Purified CD4+ and CD8+ fractions were generated only in cases for which an additional PBMC sample was available. Magnetically labelled cells were removed on LS columns in a quadroMACS separator, and the flow-through was collected as the purified fraction.

Turning to this clone: Its antigen target is currently unknown. Base quality data are lacking; no much larger clone is found one base away.

The chain is assembled from TRBV4-2 and TRBJ1-2, and the D gene may be TRBD1, 5 bases matching. The sequenced sample was CD4+ T cells from blood, obtained before the fourth cycle of nivolumab. The receptor comes from a human donor with classical Hodgkin lymphoma. The CDR3 here reads CASSQSGTETYGYTF. The DNA sequence reads TGTGCCAGCAGCCAATCCGGGACGGAAACGTATGGCTACACCTTC.